This T cell receptor (beta chain) is from a study of T cells after yellow fever vaccination. The study made its TCR cDNA through 5'RACE template switching. That step introduced a universal primer site along with UMIs. TCRdb itself ran the 5' RACE reads through MiXCR, one entry per CDR3 protein. The table lists about 340,000 distinct CDR3 sequences, 3% to 4.5% of them singletons, with more than 20% in the top ten. Per germline, CDR1 SGHTA and CDR2 FQGNSA. The CDR3 length is 19 residues. The trim removed 1 base at V and 4 bases at J, leaving 9 bases unmatched. This clonotype was seen many times. This sequence originates from a man between 18 and 35 years old who received the YFV17D yellow fever vaccine. The V call is TRBV7-2, the J call TRBJ2-1; TRBD2 agrees at 14 bases. The input for sequencing was PBMCs, taken 5 days after the yellow fever booster vaccination. CDR3 sequence (DNA): TGTGCCAGCAGCTTAGAGGCGGGACTAGCGGGGGCGACTTACAATGAGCAGTTCTTC. This encodes CASSLEAGLAGATYNEQFF. The complete variable domain, with remaining parts taken from reference TRBV7-2 and TRBJ2-1, reads GAGVSQSPSNKVTEKGKDVELRCDPISGHTALYWYRQSLGQGLEFLIYFQGNSAPDKSGLPSDRFSAERTGGSVSTLTIQRTQQEDSAVYLCASSLEAGLAGATYNEQFFGPGTRLTVL.